These 27 T cell receptor beta chains originate from one sample sequenced in a study of T-cell reconstitution after alpha-beta-depleted transplantation in children. Construction of the TCRbeta library involved unique molecular identifiers. MiXCR, run by TCRdb on the PCR reads, gives a single entry per CDR3 protein. The sample has fewer than 250,000 distinct CDR3 sequences, approximately 15% seen once. The source was PBMCs, mostly from graft donor cells, collected 360 days after TCRalphabeta/CD19-depleted stem cell transplant. All receptors derive from a male patient aged 2-10 years who had a stem cell transplant for acute lymphoblastic leukemia, so the T cells may come from the graft donor.

This clonotype showed up just a few times. The chain employs TRBV5-1 and TRBJ2-2; D is perhaps TRBD1 (5 bases). Germline V CDR1 and CDR2: SGHRS, YFSETQ. V was clipped by 4 bases and J by 0 bases, with 10 bases between them. The CDR3 contains 15 residues. CDR3 protein: CASSPGHPNTGELFF. CDR3 sequence (DNA): TGCGCCAGCAGCCCAGGACACCCGAACACCGGGGAGCTGTTTTTT. Using reference TRBV5-1 and TRBJ2-2 for the parts outside the CDR3, the full variable domain is KAGVTQTPRYLIKTRGQQVTLSCSPISGHRSVSWYQQTPGQGLQFLFEYFSETQRNKGNFPGRFSGRQFSNSRSEMNVSTLELGDSALYLCASSPGHPNTGELFFGEGSRLTVL.

This clonotype occurred a few times. The V call is TRBV13, the J call TRBJ2-1, with D perhaps given as TRBD1 or TRBD2 (6 bases each). The CDR3 consists of 19 residues. V lost 5 bases and J 3 bases, leaving 26 bases between the germline ends. Germline CDR1 reads PRHDT; CDR2 reads FYEKMQ (reference sequence). The CDR3 sequence: CASSPRPGTSPGLYNEQFF. In DNA form, the CDR3 reads TGTGCCAGCAGCCCTCGTCCCGGGACATCGCCGGGACTCTACAATGAGCAGTTCTTC.

This clonotype was recorded a few times. This rearrangement joins TRBV5-1 to TRBJ1-1; D is unclear. V was cut by 7 bases and J by 1 base, with 11 bases left in between. CDR3 length: 13 amino acids. Germline values: CDR1 SGHRS, CDR2 YFSETQ. CDR3 bases: TGCGCCAGCTCGGACGGAGGGAACACTGAAGCTTTCTTT. It yields the protein CASSDGGNTEAFF.

This clonotype was recorded once. The V and J genes are TRBV5-1 and TRBJ2-5, with 9 bases that match TRBD1. CDR1 is SGHRS and CDR2 is YFSETQ in the germline V gene. Trimming at V came to 0 bases and at J to 5 bases, leaving 11 bases not matched to a gene. The CDR3 is 17 residues long. The CDR3, as DNA: TGCGCCAGCAGCTTGGCCCTCGGGACAGGGCGGGATGAGACCCAGTACTTC. Protein: CASSLALGTGRDETQYF.

The chain recombines TRBV4-3 with TRBJ2-2; 9 nucleotides match TRBD1. J gave up 1 base and V 1 base, and 7 bases lay outside the gene matches. Germline-derived CDR1 and CDR2 are LGHNA and YSLEER. There are 18 residues in the CDR3. This CDR3 reads CASSQARTGVVNTGELFF. As DNA, the CDR3 is TGCGCCAGCAGCCAAGCCAGGACAGGGGTAGTGAACACCGGGGAGCTGTTTTTT.

This sequence joins TRBV7-7 and TRBJ2-4; the match to TRBD1 covers 10 bases. This CDR3 is 17 amino acids long. Germline CDR1 is SSHAT and CDR2 is FNYEAQ (reference sequence). Trimming took 5 bases from V and 1 from J; bases not matched to a gene: 8. In DNA form, the CDR3 reads TGTGCCAGCAGCCCCACCGGGACAGGGGAGGCCAAAAACATTCAGTACTTC. This sequence encodes CASSPTGTGEAKNIQYF.

This clonotype was detected ten times or more. The rearrangement links TRBV12-3 or TRBV12-4 to TRBJ1-1; D is undetermined. This CDR3 is built from 16 residues. V lost 6 bases, J lost 3 bases, and 20 bases lay in between. The DNA for the CDR3 is TGTGCCAGCAGACCTCCAGATGGGGTTACCCACACTGAAGCTTTCTTT. Residues: CASRPPDGVTHTEAFF.

V usage is TRBV12-3 or TRBV12-4 and J usage is TRBJ1-1; no firm D call. Deletions cut 8 bases from V and 2 bases from J, with 3 bases between. CDR3 length: 10 amino acids. This CDR3 reads CASVNTEAFF. Written as DNA, the CDR3 is TGTGCCAGCGTTAACACTGAAGCTTTCTTT.

This clonotype occurred a few times. The rearrangement joins TRBV12-3 or TRBV12-4 to TRBJ2-7; D is unresolved. Trimming stripped 4 bases from V and 0 bases from J, with 16 bases between. This CDR3 is built from 16 residues. CDR3 amino acids: CASSSRANGFSYEQYF. The CDR3 nucleotides are TGTGCCAGCAGTTCTCGGGCGAACGGCTTCTCCTACGAGCAGTACTTC.

The chain recombines TRBV20-1 with TRBJ2-1; D possibly uses TRBD1 or TRBD2 (5 bases each). From germline, CDR1 is DFQATT and CDR2 SNEGSKA (reference sequence). The CDR3 extends over 14 amino acids. Trimming pared 6 bases from V and 9 bases from J, leaving 21 bases between. Here the CDR3 reads CSARATSGRLEQFF. The CDR3 DNA sequence: TGCAGTGCCAGGGCTACCTCGGGACGCCTTGAGCAGTTCTTC.

The J gene is TRBJ2-1, the V gene TRBV24-1, with 12 bases identical to TRBD2. Germline V gene data show CDR1 as KGHDR and CDR2 as SFDVKD. Trimming took 4 bases from V and 8 from J; bases not matched to a gene: 11. CDR3 size: 17 residues. The CDR3 DNA reads TGTGCCACCAGTGACCTGACTAGCGGGGGCATCGGGGATGAGCAGTTCTTC. Its protein product is CATSDLTSGGIGDEQFF.

Many counts were recorded for this clonotype. The genes are TRBV12-3 or TRBV12-4 and TRBJ2-2; D might be TRBD1 (6 bases). The CDR3 has 14 residues. V shed 4 bases and J shed 1 base, with 7 bases lying between them. The CDR3 spells CASSSGQNTGELFF. Written as DNA, the CDR3 is TGTGCCAGCAGTTCGGGACAGAACACCGGGGAGCTGTTTTTT.

This clonotype came up a few times. The chain uses TRBV29-1 and TRBJ2-7, with a weak D call TRBD2 (8 bases). There are 14 residues in the CDR3. Germline values: CDR1 SQVTM, CDR2 ANQGSEA. V was cut by 7 bases and J by 5 bases, with 21 bases left in between. CDR3 nucleotides: TGCAGCGCTCAACAGGGGAGCGGGAGAGACGAGCAGTACTTC. Translation: CSAQQGSGRDEQYF.

This chain connects TRBV5-1 to TRBJ2-7, with 9 bases identical to TRBD1. This CDR3 region has 15 residues. Germline-derived CDR1 and CDR2 are SGHRS and YFSETQ. V lost 4 bases and J lost 3; bases outside the gene matches: 8. The CDR3 protein is CASSREGQGIYEQYF. The CDR3 coding sequence is TGCGCCAGCAGCCGAGAAGGACAGGGGATCTACGAGCAGTACTTC.

In this sample, this clonotype turned up a few times. The chain uses TRBV27 and TRBJ2-7; D may be TRBD2 (5 bases). The CDR3 length is 17 residues. V was cut by 0 bases and J by 0 bases, with 15 bases left in between. Germline V lookup: CDR1 MNHEY, CDR2 SMNVEV (reference sequence). The CDR3: CASSLSPGRDSSYEQYF. In DNA, the CDR3 is TGTGCCAGCAGTTTATCTCCCGGACGGGATAGCTCCTACGAGCAGTACTTC.

This clonotype was seen a handful of times. V is TRBV2 and J is TRBJ2-5; 10 nucleotides align to TRBD2. Germline CDR1 and CDR2: SNHLY and FYNNEI. The CDR3 contains 15 residues. V lost 4 bases and J lost 4; bases outside the gene matches: 6. CDR3 DNA: TGTGCCAGCAGTGTTATGCTAGCGGGGGCAGAGACCCAGTACTTC. Translated, it gives CASSVMLAGAETQYF. Based on the CDR3 plus reference TRBV2 and TRBJ2-5, the full variable domain is EPEVTQTPSHQVTQMGQEVILRCVPISNHLYFYWYRQILGQKVEFLVSFYNNEISEKSEIFDDQFSVERPDGSNFTLKIRSTKLEDSAMYFCASSVMLAGAETQYFGPGTRLLVL.

The chain couples TRBV4-3 to TRBJ2-2; 7 bases fit TRBD2. The CDR3 is 18 amino acids. Unmatched junction bases numbered 9, after V lost 0 bases and J lost 2 bases. Germline V gene lookup returns CDR1 LGHNA and CDR2 YSLEER. The CDR3 is CASSQDIWRDYNTGELFF. In DNA, the CDR3 is TGCGCCAGCAGCCAAGATATTTGGAGGGACTACAACACCGGGGAGCTGTTTTTT.

The J gene is TRBJ2-3, the V gene TRBV7-2; 13 bases are a match to TRBD2. Germline V gene data show CDR1 as SGHTA and CDR2 as FQGNSA. The V segment lost 3 bases and the J segment 8 bases; nucleotides outside the gene matches: 8. This CDR3 spans 16 amino acids. DNA of the CDR3: TGTGCCAGCAGCTTGGGACTAGCGGGAAAGAGGGTTACGCAGTATTTT. Protein: CASSLGLAGKRVTQYF.

The rearrangement uses TRBV28 and TRBJ1-2; 7 bases line up with TRBD1. V gave up 6 bases and J gave up 4 bases; unmatched junction bases: 8. Germline V gene lookup returns CDR1 MDHEN and CDR2 SYDVKM. CDR3 length: 14 residues. DNA of the CDR3: TGTGCCAGCAGGGACGGACAGGCCTTCTATGGCTACACCTTC. Translated: CASRDGQAFYGYTF.

This clonotype has just a few counts. The chain employs TRBV15 and TRBJ1-1; D uncertain. V lost 4 bases to trimming and J lost 2 bases, with 11 bases between them. The germline V gene has CDR1 LNHNV and CDR2 YYDKDF (reference sequence). This CDR3 is 14 amino acids long. CDR3 nucleotides: TGTGCCACCAGCATTCCGGATCTAAACACTGAAGCTTTCTTT. Translating it yields CATSIPDLNTEAFF.

The V call is TRBV13, the J call TRBJ1-2; possible D gene TRBD1, 5 bases. V was pared by 5 bases and J by 3 bases, with 13 bases between. Germline values: CDR1 PRHDT, CDR2 FYEKMQ (reference sequence). This CDR3 has 14 amino acids. The CDR3 DNA reads as TGTGCCAGCAGCCCGCGGGGCCTCGACTATGGCTACACCTTC. Its translation: CASSPRGLDYGYTF.

This clonotype was picked up a small number of times. The chain joins TRBV6-2 or TRBV6-3 to TRBJ1-5, with TRBD1 matching over 7 bases. Per the germline V gene, CDR1 is MNHEY and CDR2 is SVGEGT. This CDR3 has 17 amino acids. The ends lost 5 bases at V and 0 bases at J; junction bases unmatched: 10. CDR3 nucleotides: TGTGCCAGCAGTCTCCTAGGGGGCAGTTATAGCAATCAGCCCCAGCATTTT. It specifies CASSLLGGSYSNQPQHF.

This clonotype showed up just a few times. The chain carries TRBV9 and TRBJ1-2; 8 bases line up with TRBD1. Germline V gene lookup returns CDR1 SGDLS and CDR2 YYNGEE. This CDR3 comprises 12 residues. The junction had 6 bases not matched to a gene; V was cut back by 6 bases and J by 8 bases. CDR3 protein: CASTPRGQGYTF. The DNA for the CDR3 is TGTGCCAGCACGCCCAGGGGGCAGGGCTACACCTTC.

In its sample, this clonotype was seen many times. This chain links TRBV20-1 with TRBJ1-2, with D uncertain. CDR3 length: 13 residues. Trimming removed 0 bases from V and 2 bases from J, with 7 bases in between. Germline CDR1 reads DFQATT; CDR2 reads SNEGSKA (reference sequence). CDR3 sequence (DNA): TGCAGTGCTAGAGACGGCAGAAACTATGGCTACACCTTC. Amino acid sequence: CSARDGRNYGYTF.

This chain connects TRBV24-1 to TRBJ2-3; no clear D gene. The CDR3 spans 15 residues. Germline-derived CDR1 and CDR2 are KGHDR and SFDVKD. Trimming left V 7 bases short and J 0 bases short, with 13 bases between. CDR3 sequence reads: CATSDGGVSTDTQYF. In nucleotides, the CDR3 is TGTGCCACCAGCGATGGTGGGGTAAGCACAGATACGCAGTATTTT.

The J gene is TRBJ2-5, the V gene TRBV3-1, with 13 bases matching TRBD2. Germline-derived CDR1 and CDR2 are LGHDT and YNNKEL (reference sequence). The CDR3 has 17 amino acids. The V segment lost 5 bases and the J segment 0 bases; nucleotides outside the gene matches: 6. DNA for the CDR3: TGTGCCAGCAGCGGAAGAGGGACTAGCGGGAACCAAGAGACCCAGTACTTC. Translating gives CASSGRGTSGNQETQYF.

This clonotype has only a few counts. The gene calls are TRBV4-2 and TRBJ2-1; 7 positions match TRBD1. Germline lookup yields CDR1 LGHNA and CDR2 YNFKEQ. The J segment lost 8 bases and the V segment lost 2 bases, leaving 6 bases of the junction unmatched. The CDR3 runs to 14 residues. The CDR3 sequence is CASSQYTGDHEQFF. CDR3 sequence (DNA): TGTGCCAGCAGCCAATATACAGGGGATCATGAGCAGTTCTTC.